This TCR beta chain was recorded in a study of regulatory T cells in long-lasting Graves disease (dated by TCRdb to the early 2020s). About the study as a whole: Patients with newly diagnosed Graves' disease had been on antithyroid drugs for under 3 months. This study used TCR sequencing and RNA sequencing of peripheral blood to compare persistent Graves' disease patients against newly diagnosed Graves' disease patients. The study was registered as a clinical trial and conducted in China. A total of around 35 samples underwent TCR sequencing, from roughly 13 patients with persistent Graves' disease and 20 or so patients with newly diagnosed Graves' disease.

The library was produced with multiplex PCR. The sequencer was an Illumina HiSeq 4000. To build TCR beta libraries, CDR3 regions were amplified by Arm-PCR using iRepertoire HTBI primers. Gel purification was performed on PCR products prior to sequencing. In the paper's pipeline: Gene usage analysis of CDR3 amino acid clonotypes used the 62 TRBV and more than 13 TRBJ segments found across samples. COPE and FqMerger were used to merge the filtered high-quality paired reads into contigs. BLAST was used to align contigs to IMGT TRBV, TRBD and TRBJ reference genes, and CDR3 was defined according to IMGT. Clonotypes above 0.1% frequency were classified as highly expanded clones. Shannon entropy was used to measure repertoire diversity, and the Gini coefficient was used to measure V-J evenness. A clonotype found in more than one individual was treated as public. The public reads were quality trimmed at Q25 with fastp and then assembled into clones with MiXCR by TCRdb, keeping productive beta chains. When rows share a CDR3 protein, they turn into one entry using the most common DNA and genes. TCRdb's processing, not the authors', yielded these V and J calls. This sample gives more than 400,000 distinct CDR3 sequences in total; roughly 15% of them show up just once. Roughly 10% of the sample is in the top ten clones.

Overall results and qualifications from the work: Only peripheral blood was studied, because thyroid tissue, the primary lesion, was inaccessible. Sequencing and analysis were limited to the TCR beta chain. Patients with persistent disease shared more public clonotypes (roughly 2,900) than newly diagnosed patients did (approximately 1,000). Lower TCR Shannon entropy and fewer highly expanded clones were observed in persistent Graves' disease patients than in newly diagnosed patients, which suggested clonal expansion. The small sample size was acknowledged by the authors as a limitation that may reduce accuracy.

This clonotype came up many times. Its antigen target is currently unknown. The input lacks base qualities; no much larger clone sits a single base away. The time point label here, explained by the study, means: newly diagnosed GD, antithyroid drugs for less than 3 months. For both TCR sequencing and RNA sequencing, RNA was extracted from PBMCs in TRIzol. Graves' disease was diagnosed according to American Thyroid Association guidelines. Patients were recruited from an endocrinology department in Xi'an, China. Each patient gave 7.5 to 10 milliliters of peripheral blood, collected in an EDTA anticoagulant tube. Ficoll Paque Plus density gradient separation was used to isolate PBMCs, and no further T cell sorting was performed. An Agilent 2100 Bioanalyzer and agarose gel were used to check RNA quality, while a NanoDrop 2000 measured RNA concentration. The data also belong to a second study, concerning T cells in Graves' hyperthyroidism and ophthalmopathy. As that second paper reports: A patient counted as having stable Graves' hyperthyroidism if no progression to ophthalmopathy occurred over 18 months of follow-up. Hyperthyroidism patients were aged 18 to 65 years and newly diagnosed, with disease duration of less than 2 months. Any patient with an uncontrolled infection, another autoimmune disease, pregnancy or lactation was excluded. Diagnoses were based on clinical symptoms, serum thyroxine and TRAb, thyroid ultrasound and orbital computed tomography. For the first round of RT-PCR on the TCR CDR3, the HTBI primer set was used together with the Qiagen OneStep RT-PCR kit. Most expanded thyroid clonotypes (frequency above 0.001) were also detected in blood, suggesting blood repertoires may reflect thyroid immune responses. A model built on a 13 V-J signature distinguished ophthalmopathy from stable hyperthyroidism, reaching around 88% sensitivity and about 81% specificity in cross-validation and 80%/75% in testing. In validation, progression to ophthalmopathy was predicted by the model with 70.59% sensitivity and 72.22% specificity, a median of approximately 6.5 months before onset. To identify TCR V-J signatures that set the groups apart, the researchers used a discovery cohort of approximately 98 patients, made up of around 42 with Graves' ophthalmopathy and about 59 with stable Graves' hyperthyroidism. Prospective prediction of ophthalmopathy was tested in an independent validation cohort of 18 to 20 hyperthyroidism patients and around 16 patients who later progressed to ophthalmopathy. The approximately 100 discovery patients were divided at random into training and test sets in a 7:3 ratio. The study also compared thyroid tissue and blood T-cell repertoires from a handful of Graves' hyperthyroidism patients. After blood sampling, hyperthyroidism patients were treated with methimazole at a starting dose of 30 mg daily, and ophthalmopathy patients were treated with high-dose intravenous methylprednisolone. The libraries were constructed in a second round of multiplex PCR and then size-selected and purified. Sequencing of the libraries was done on an Illumina HiSeq2000 using paired-end 100 bp reads. SOAPnuke was used to process the raw data, with reads discarded if the reads contained adapters or uncalled bases, had a mean Phred below 15, or lacked an exact constant-primer or identifier match. High-quality paired reads were merged with COPE v1.2.5, and unique nucleotide sequences were defined as clonotypes. Clonotypes were aligned to IMGT TRBV, TRBD and TRBJ reference segments using MiTCR v1.1. The analysis included only V-J combinations with a frequency above 0.0001, which together covered 98% to 99.2% of the repertoires. A TCS score was defined as the ratio of F50 (clonal expansion) to E x V (chaos), with BLOSUM62-based TCRdist applied between CDR3 peptides within each V-J. Welch's t-statistics and random forest reduced just over 500 V-J features to roughly 13, which were used in a naive Bayes classifier (R e1071). No statistical method was used to set the sample size in advance, and investigators knew the group allocation. According to the paper, TCR Vbeta CDR3 sequencing was carried out on over 130 peripheral blood samples, which came from over 40 ophthalmopathy, roughly 75 hyperthyroidism and roughly 17 progressor patients.

Sequencing used peripheral blood mononuclear cells (PBMCs), obtained at new diagnosis, from a patient treated with antithyroid drugs. This receptor was taken from a woman aged 25 to 39 with Graves disease. Donor details come from another sample of the same person, matched by shared clones.

The CDR3 protein is CASSEIAGVDEQYF. The DNA sequence reads TGTGCCAGCAGTGAAATAGCGGGCGTCGACGAGCAGTACTTC. The V and J segments used are TRBV2 and TRBJ2-7; 7 nucleotides in the junction match TRBD2. The germline V gene gives CDR1 as SNHLY and CDR2 as FYNNEI. Here V drops 2 bases and J drops 5 bases, and the junction holds 6 bases not matched to any gene. Taken from cysteine to phenylalanine, the CDR3 has 14 residues. The DNA shown is the 42-base CDR3, in frame from base 1.